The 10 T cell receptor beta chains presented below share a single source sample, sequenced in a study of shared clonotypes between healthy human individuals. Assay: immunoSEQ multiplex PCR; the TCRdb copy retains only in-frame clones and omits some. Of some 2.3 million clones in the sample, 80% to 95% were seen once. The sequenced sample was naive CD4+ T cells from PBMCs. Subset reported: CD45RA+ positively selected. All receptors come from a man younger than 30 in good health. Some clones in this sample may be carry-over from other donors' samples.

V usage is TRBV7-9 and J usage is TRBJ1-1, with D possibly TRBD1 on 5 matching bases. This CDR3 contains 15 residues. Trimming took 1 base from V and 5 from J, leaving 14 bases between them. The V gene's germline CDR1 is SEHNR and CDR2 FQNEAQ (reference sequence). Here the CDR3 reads CASSLGQGGRTEAFF. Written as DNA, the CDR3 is TGTGCCAGCAGCTTAGGGCAGGGAGGCCGGACTGAAGCTTTCTTT.

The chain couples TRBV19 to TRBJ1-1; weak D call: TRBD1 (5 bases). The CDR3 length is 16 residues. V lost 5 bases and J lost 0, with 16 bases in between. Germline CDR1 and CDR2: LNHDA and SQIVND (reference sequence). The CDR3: CASSRGMTPMNTEAFF. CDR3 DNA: TGTGCCAGTAGTCGGGGGATGACGCCTATGAACACTGAAGCTTTCTTT.

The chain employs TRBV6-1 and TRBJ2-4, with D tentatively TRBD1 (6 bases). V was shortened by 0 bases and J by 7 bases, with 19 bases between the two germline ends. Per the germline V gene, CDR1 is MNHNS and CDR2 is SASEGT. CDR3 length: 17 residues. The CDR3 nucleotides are TGTGCCAGCAGTGAAGCGGTTACAGGGTATTTACGGAACATTCAGTACTTC. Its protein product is CASSEAVTGYLRNIQYF.

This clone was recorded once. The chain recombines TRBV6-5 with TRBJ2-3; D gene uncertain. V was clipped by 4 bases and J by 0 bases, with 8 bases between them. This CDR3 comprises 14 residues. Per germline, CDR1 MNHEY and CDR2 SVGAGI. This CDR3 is CASSSQLSTDTQYF. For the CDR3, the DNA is TGTGCCAGCAGTTCACAGCTAAGCACAGATACGCAGTATTTT.

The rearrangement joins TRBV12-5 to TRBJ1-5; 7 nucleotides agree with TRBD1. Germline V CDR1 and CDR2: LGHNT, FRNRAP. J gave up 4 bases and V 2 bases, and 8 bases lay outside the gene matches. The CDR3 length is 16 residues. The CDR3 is CASGLNSDRANQPQHF. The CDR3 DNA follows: TGTGCTAGTGGTTTGAATTCCGACAGGGCAAATCAGCCCCAGCATTTT.

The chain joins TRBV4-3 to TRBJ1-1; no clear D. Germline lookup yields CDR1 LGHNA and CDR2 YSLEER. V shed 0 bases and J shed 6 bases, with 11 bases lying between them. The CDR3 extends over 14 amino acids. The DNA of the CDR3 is TGCGCCAGCAGCCAAGAATGGCCCCTTTCTGAAGCTTTCTTT. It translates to CASSQEWPLSEAFF.

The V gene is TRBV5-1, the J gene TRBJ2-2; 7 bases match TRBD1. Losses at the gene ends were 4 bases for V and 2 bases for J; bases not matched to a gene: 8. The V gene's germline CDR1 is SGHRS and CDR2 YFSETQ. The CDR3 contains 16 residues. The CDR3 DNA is TGCGCCAGCAGCCCGGGACGGACAGGAAACACCGGGGAGCTGTTTTTT. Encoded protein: CASSPGRTGNTGELFF.

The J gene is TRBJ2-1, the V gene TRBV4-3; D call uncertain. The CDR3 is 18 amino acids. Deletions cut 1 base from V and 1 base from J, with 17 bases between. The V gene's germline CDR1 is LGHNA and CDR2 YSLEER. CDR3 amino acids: CASSQGYKSAASYNEQFF. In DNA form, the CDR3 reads TGCGCCAGCAGCCAAGGATACAAGAGCGCGGCTTCCTACAATGAGCAGTTCTTC.

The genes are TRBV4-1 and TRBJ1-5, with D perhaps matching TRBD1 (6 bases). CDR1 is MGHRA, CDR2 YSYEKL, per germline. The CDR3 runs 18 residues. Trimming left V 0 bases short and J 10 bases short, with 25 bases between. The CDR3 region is CASSQDYLGGQRPYPQHF. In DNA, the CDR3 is TGCGCCAGCAGCCAAGATTACCTTGGGGGGCAGCGGCCGTATCCCCAGCATTTT.

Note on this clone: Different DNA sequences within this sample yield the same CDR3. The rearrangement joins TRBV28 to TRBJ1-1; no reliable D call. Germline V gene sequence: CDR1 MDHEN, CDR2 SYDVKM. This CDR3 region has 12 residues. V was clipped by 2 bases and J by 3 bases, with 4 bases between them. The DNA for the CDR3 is TGTGCCAGCAGTTTAAGAGACACTGAAGCTTTCTTT. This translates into CASSLRDTEAFF.